Each of the 18 T cell receptor beta chains below was sequenced from the same sample in a study of T cell repertoires in cytomegalovirus infection. One entry per CDR3 protein, called by TCRdb with MiXCR from the reads. Found here are roughly 250,000 distinct CDR3 sequences, roughly an eighth of them singletons; the top ten hold 1.5% to 2%. Sequenced input: PBMCs. These TCRs come from a human donor in good health (CMV status not recorded). Some clones in this sample may be carry-over from other donors' samples.

In this sample, this clonotype turned up many times. The chain couples TRBV20-1 to TRBJ2-3; D might be TRBD1 (6 bases). The CDR3 covers 14 residues. Germline V CDR1 and CDR2: DFQATT, SNEGSKA (reference sequence). The V and J ends lost 5 bases and 2 bases respectively, with 14 bases between them. Here the CDR3 DNA reads TGCAGTGCTGGACAGTTTATAAACACAGATACGCAGTATTTT. Encoded protein: CSAGQFINTDTQYF.

In this sample, this clonotype turned up a few times. V is TRBV11-3 and J is TRBJ2-5; the match to TRBD2 covers 7 bases. The CDR3 loop spans 17 amino acids. Germline V gene data show CDR1 as SGHNT and CDR2 as YENEEA. Trimming at V came to 2 bases and at J to 2 bases, leaving 11 bases not matched to a gene. The CDR3 coding sequence is TGTGCCAGCAGCTTATTTCGTGGTGGGCGGGAGCAAGAGACCCAGTACTTC. Translation: CASSLFRGGREQETQYF.

V and J are TRBV28 and TRBJ2-3; a weak D match, TRBD1 (6 bases). The CDR3 is 16 residues long. Trimming shortened V by 5 bases and J by 0 bases, and 15 bases separated the two germline ends. Germline CDR1 and CDR2: MDHEN and SYDVKM. In nucleotides, the CDR3 is TGTGCCAGCAGTCTCCCGACAGGAGTGAGCACAGATACGCAGTATTTT. This gives the protein CASSLPTGVSTDTQYF.

This clonotype was picked up many times. J is TRBJ2-6 and V is TRBV6-5, with D tentatively TRBD2 (6 bases). Per the germline V gene, CDR1 is MNHEY and CDR2 is SVGAGI. The CDR3 loop spans 16 amino acids. V shed 0 bases and J shed 1 base, with 7 bases lying between them. CDR3 sequence: CASSYSGGSGANVLTF. The CDR3, as DNA: TGTGCCAGCAGTTACTCGGGGGGTTCTGGGGCCAACGTCCTGACTTTC.

Many counts were recorded for this clonotype. The gene calls are TRBV7-2 and TRBJ2-1, with 11 bases lining up with TRBD1. V lost 6 bases and J lost 2; bases outside the gene matches: 0. Germline V gene sequence: CDR1 SGHTA, CDR2 FQGNSA. The CDR3 sequence is 14 residues long. The CDR3 nucleotides read TGTGCCAGCAGGGGACAGGGGGCCTACAATGAGCAGTTCTTC. This sequence encodes CASRGQGAYNEQFF.

This clonotype was seen repeatedly, ten times or more. The chain joins TRBV7-2 to TRBJ2-7; TRBD2 aligns across 11 bases. The trim removed 4 bases at V and 4 bases at J, leaving 12 bases unmatched. This CDR3 contains 17 residues. Germline loops: CDR1 SGHTA, CDR2 FQGNSA. CDR3 residues: CASSSIAGGPLGYEQYF. In DNA form, the CDR3 reads TGTGCCAGCAGCTCTATAGCGGGGGGGCCCCTGGGGTACGAGCAGTACTTC.

This clonotype was seen a handful of times. The chain combines TRBV6-2 or TRBV6-3 with TRBJ2-7; D gene ambiguous. The CDR3 is made up of 11 amino acids. Germline V CDR1 and CDR2: MNHEY, SVGEGT. The V end was cut by 5 bases, the J end by 6 bases, with 8 bases between. DNA of the CDR3: TGTGCCAGCAGTCAGAGGAGCGAGCAGTACTTC. Translating it yields CASSQRSEQYF.

This chain uses TRBV11-3 with TRBJ1-1; D might be TRBD1 (6 bases). Trimming took off 10 bases at V and 2 bases at J, with 11 bases between the two ends. The CDR3 consists of 12 residues. Germline CDR1 and CDR2: SGHNT and YENEEA. CDR3 DNA sequence: TGTGCCACAGGGGCGGACAACACTGAAGCTTTCTTT. Translating gives CATGADNTEAFF.

This clonotype has ten or more counts. The CDR3 region has the DNA TGTGCCAGCAGCGAAGGGGGGGGCCCGACCTACGAGCAGTACTTC. As protein: CASSEGGGPTYEQYF. V gene TRBV7-2 combines with J gene TRBJ2-7; tentatively, D is TRBD2 (7 bases). Germline V gives CDR1 SGHTA, CDR2 FQGNSA. The CDR3 has 15 amino acids. V shed 5 bases and J shed 2 bases, with 16 bases lying between them.

This clonotype was seen at least ten times. The chain has TRBV10-3 and TRBJ2-3, with D unresolved. The germline gives CDR1 ENHRY, CDR2 SYGVKD. The CDR3 length is 13 residues. Trimming took 0 bases from V and 7 from J, leaving 8 bases between them. The CDR3 loop is CAISESEKNTQYF. In DNA, the CDR3 is TGTGCCATCAGTGAGTCTGAAAAAAATACGCAGTATTTT.

This clonotype has a handful of counts. The genes are TRBV7-2 and TRBJ2-5; no definite D call. Germline assignment: CDR1 SGHTA and CDR2 FQGNSA. The CDR3 length is 13 residues. The V and J ends lost 2 bases and 2 bases respectively, with 6 bases between them. The CDR3 DNA reads TGTGCCAGCAGCTTAATACGGCAAGAGACCCAGTACTTC. Protein product: CASSLIRQETQYF. Full variable domain (rest looked up from reference TRBV7-2 and TRBJ2-5): GAGVSQSPSNKVTEKGKDVELRCDPISGHTALYWYRQSLGQGLEFLIYFQGNSAPDKSGLPSDRFSAERTGGSVSTLTIQRTQQEDSAVYLCASSLIRQETQYFGPGTRLLVL.

This chain joins TRBV6-1 and TRBJ2-2; 9 positions match TRBD1. The CDR3 extends over 15 amino acids. Germline V gene sequence: CDR1 MNHNS, CDR2 SASEGT. With V trimmed by 5 bases and J by 4 bases, 5 bases remained unmatched. CDR3 in amino acids: CASSYGQGLTGELFF. CDR3 nucleotides: TGTGCCAGCAGTTATGGACAGGGGCTCACCGGGGAGCTGTTTTTT.

This clonotype appeared a few times. The V gene is TRBV4-2, the J gene TRBJ2-1, with TRBD2 matching over 10 bases. There are 15 residues in the CDR3. Germline V CDR1 and CDR2: LGHNA, YNFKEQ. The V segment lost 3 bases and the J segment 8 bases; nucleotides outside the gene matches: 7. CDR3: CASSQTFGLADEQFF. CDR3 nucleotides: TGTGCCAGCAGCCAGACCTTCGGACTAGCGGATGAGCAGTTCTTC.

The chain joins TRBV6-8 to TRBJ2-7, with 7 bases identical to TRBD1. The CDR3 has 15 residues. From germline, CDR1 is MNHGY and CDR2 SAAAGT. V was pared by 4 bases and J by 0 bases, with 6 bases of the junction left unmatched. CDR3 sequence reads: CASSFSTGSSYEQYF. CDR3 DNA: TGTGCCAGCAGTTTCTCGACAGGGAGCTCCTACGAGCAGTACTTC.

This clonotype was seen many times. The rearrangement joins TRBV7-6 to TRBJ2-2; 7 nucleotides align to TRBD1. J gave up 6 bases and V 1 base, and 2 bases lay outside the gene matches. Germline CDR1 SGHVS, CDR2 FNYEAQ. This CDR3 spans 14 amino acids. The CDR3 DNA reads as TGTGCCAGCAGCTTAGTGACAGGGCCCGGGGAGCTGTTTTTT. This codes for CASSLVTGPGELFF.

This clonotype was counted at least ten times. This chain joins TRBV7-2 and TRBJ2-5; no firm D call. V was pared by 2 bases and J by 2 bases, with 9 bases between. The CDR3 is made up of 14 amino acids. Germline CDR1 is SGHTA and CDR2 is FQGNSA. CDR3: CASSLSPSQETQYF. Here the CDR3 DNA reads TGTGCCAGCAGCTTATCGCCGTCTCAAGAGACCCAGTACTTC.

This clonotype was counted ten times or more. The chain links TRBV6-1 to TRBJ2-6, with D possibly matching TRBD2 (5 bases). Germline CDR1 and CDR2: MNHNS and SASEGT. CDR3 size: 14 residues. V lost 10 bases to trimming and J lost 0 bases, with 10 bases between them. The CDR3 nucleotides are TGTGCCACCACTGGGAGCTCTGGGGCCAACGTCCTGACTTTC. Amino acid sequence: CATTGSSGANVLTF.

This clonotype was found many times. The rearrangement uses TRBV7-2 and TRBJ2-3; D remains ambiguous. V lost 5 bases and J lost 0, with 12 bases in between. Germline V gene sequence: CDR1 SGHTA, CDR2 FQGNSA. This CDR3 has 15 amino acids. CDR3 amino acids: CASSPLGYSTDTQYF. The CDR3 nucleotides read TGTGCCAGCAGCCCGTTAGGGTATAGCACAGATACGCAGTATTTT.